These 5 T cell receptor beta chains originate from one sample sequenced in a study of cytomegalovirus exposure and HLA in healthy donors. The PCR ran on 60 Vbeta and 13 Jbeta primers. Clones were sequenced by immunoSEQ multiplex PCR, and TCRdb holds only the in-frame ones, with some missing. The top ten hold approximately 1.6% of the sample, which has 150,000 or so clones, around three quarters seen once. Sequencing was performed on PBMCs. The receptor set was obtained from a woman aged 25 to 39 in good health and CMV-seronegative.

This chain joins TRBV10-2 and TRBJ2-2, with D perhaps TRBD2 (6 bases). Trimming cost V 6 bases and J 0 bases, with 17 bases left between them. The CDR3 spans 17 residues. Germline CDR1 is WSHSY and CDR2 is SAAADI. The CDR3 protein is CASSMNAGYPNTGELFF. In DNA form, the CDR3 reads TGCGCCAGCAGCATGAACGCGGGGTACCCGAACACCGGGGAGCTGTTTTTT.

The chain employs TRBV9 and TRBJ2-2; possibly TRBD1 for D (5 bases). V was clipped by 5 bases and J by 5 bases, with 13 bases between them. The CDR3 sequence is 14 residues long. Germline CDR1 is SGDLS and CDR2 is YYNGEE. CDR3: CASSDSGFTGELFF. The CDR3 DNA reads TGTGCCAGCAGTGATTCAGGGTTTACCGGGGAGCTGTTTTTT.

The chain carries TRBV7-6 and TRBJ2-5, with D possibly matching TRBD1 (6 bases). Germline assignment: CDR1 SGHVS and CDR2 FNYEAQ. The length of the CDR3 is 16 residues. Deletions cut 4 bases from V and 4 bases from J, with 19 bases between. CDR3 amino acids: CASSSPPGRGGETQYF. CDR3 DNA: TGTGCCAGCAGCTCCCCCCCGGGCAGGGGTGGAGAGACCCAGTACTTC.

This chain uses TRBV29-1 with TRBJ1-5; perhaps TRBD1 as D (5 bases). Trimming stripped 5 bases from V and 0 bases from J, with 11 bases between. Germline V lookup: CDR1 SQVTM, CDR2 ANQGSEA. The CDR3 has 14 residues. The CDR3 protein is CSVCLGGSNQPQHF. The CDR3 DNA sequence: TGCAGCGTTTGCCTGGGGGGTAGCAATCAGCCCCAGCATTTT.

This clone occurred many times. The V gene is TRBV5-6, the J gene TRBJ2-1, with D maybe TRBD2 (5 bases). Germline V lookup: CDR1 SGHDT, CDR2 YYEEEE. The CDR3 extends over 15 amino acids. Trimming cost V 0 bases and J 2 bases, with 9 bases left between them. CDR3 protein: CASSLVSGPYNEQFF. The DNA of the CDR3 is TGTGCCAGCAGCTTGGTCAGCGGACCCTACAATGAGCAGTTCTTC. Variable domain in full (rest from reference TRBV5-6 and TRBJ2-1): DAGVTQSPTHLIKTRGQQVTLRCSPKSGHDTVSWYQQALGQGPQFIFQYYEEEERQRGNFPDRFSGHQFPNYSSELNVNALLLGDSALYLCASSLVSGPYNEQFFGPGTRLTVL.